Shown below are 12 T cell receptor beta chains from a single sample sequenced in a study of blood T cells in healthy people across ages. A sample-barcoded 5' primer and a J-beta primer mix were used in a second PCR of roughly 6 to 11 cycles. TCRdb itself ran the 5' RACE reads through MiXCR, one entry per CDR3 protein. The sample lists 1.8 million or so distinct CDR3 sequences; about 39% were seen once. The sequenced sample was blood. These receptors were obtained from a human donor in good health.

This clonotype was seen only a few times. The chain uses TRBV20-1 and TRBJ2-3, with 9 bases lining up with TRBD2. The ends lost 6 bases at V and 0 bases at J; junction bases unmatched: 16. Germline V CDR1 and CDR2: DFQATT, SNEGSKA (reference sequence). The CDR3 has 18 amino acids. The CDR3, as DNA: TGCAGTGCAACGCCTGTACGGCGGGGGGGATCTAGCACAGATACGCAGTATTTT. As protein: CSATPVRRGGSSTDTQYF.

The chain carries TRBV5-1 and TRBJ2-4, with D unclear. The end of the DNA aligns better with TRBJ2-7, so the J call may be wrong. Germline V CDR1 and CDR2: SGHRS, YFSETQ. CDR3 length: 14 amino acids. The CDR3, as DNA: TGCGCCAGCAGCTTGTATGAACAGTACTACGAGCAGTACTTC. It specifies CASSLYEQYYEQYF.

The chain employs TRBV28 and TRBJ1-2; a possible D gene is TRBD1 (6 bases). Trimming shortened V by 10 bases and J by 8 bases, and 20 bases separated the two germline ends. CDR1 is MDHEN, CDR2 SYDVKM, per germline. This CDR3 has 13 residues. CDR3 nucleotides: TGTGCCACACACTACAGGGATGAGAGAGGCTACACCTTC. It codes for CATHYRDERGYTF.

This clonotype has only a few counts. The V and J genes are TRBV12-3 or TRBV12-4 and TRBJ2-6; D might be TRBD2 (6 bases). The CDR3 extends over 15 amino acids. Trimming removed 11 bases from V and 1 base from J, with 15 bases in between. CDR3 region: CALGGEASGANVLTF. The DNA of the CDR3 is TGTGCCCTTGGAGGGGAAGCTTCTGGGGCCAACGTCCTGACTTTC.

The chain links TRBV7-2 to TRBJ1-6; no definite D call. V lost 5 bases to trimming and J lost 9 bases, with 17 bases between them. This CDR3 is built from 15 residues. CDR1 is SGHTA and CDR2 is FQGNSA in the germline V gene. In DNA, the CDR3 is TGTGCCAGCAGCCTCGCCCTGGGCAACCCTTCACCCCTCCACTTT. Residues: CASSLALGNPSPLHF.

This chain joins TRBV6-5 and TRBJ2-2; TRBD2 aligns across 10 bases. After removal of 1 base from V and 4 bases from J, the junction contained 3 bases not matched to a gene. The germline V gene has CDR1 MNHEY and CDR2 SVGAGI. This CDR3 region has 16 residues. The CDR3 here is CASSYWTSGATGELFF. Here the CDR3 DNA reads TGTGCCAGCAGTTACTGGACTAGCGGTGCCACCGGGGAGCTGTTTTTT.

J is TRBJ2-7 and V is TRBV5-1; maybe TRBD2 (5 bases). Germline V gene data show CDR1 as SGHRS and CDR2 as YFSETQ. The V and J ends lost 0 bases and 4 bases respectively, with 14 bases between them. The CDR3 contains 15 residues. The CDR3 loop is CASSLGGPGGYEQYF. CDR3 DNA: TGCGCCAGCAGCTTGGGCGGGCCCGGTGGGTACGAGCAGTACTTC.

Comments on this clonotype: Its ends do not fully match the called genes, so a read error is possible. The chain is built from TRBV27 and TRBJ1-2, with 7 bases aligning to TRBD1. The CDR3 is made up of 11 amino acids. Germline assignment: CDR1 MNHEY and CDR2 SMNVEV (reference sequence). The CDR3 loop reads CAGSSGGGYTF. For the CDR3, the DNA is TGTGCCGGCAGTTCAGGGGGGGGCTACACCTTC.

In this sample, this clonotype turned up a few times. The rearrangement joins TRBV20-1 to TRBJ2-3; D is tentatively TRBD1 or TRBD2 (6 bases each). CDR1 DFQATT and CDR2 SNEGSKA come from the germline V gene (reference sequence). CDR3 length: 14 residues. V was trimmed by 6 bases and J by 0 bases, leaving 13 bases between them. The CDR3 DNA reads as TGCAGTGCCGAGGGGGGAACTAGCACAGATACGCAGTATTTT. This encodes CSAEGGTSTDTQYF.

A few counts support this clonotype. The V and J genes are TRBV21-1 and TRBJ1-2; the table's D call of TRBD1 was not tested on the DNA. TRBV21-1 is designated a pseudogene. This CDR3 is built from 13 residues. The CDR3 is CATRQGDTYGYTF. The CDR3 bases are TGTGCCACCCGACAGGGGGACACCTATGGCTACACCTTC.

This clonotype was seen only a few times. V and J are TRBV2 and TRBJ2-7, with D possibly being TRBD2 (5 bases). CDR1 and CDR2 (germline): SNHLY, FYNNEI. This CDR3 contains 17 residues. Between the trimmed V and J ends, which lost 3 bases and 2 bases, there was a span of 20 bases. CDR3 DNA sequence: TGTGCCAGCAGTGAGTTCCCACCCGAAGCGGAGCCCTACGAGCAGTACTTC. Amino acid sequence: CASSEFPPEAEPYEQYF. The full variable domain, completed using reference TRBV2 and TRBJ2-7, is EPEVTQTPSHQVTQMGQEVILRCVPISNHLYFYWYRQILGQKVEFLVSFYNNEISEKSEIFDDQFSVERPDGSNFTLKIRSTKLEDSAMYFCASSEFPPEAEPYEQYFGPGTRLTVT.

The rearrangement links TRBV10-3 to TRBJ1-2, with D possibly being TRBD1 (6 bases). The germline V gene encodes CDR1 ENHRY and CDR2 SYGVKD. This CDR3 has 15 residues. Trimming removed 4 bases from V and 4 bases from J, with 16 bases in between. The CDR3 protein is CAISGEDGDTYGYTF. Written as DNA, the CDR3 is TGTGCCATCAGTGGAGAGGATGGGGACACCTATGGCTACACCTTC.